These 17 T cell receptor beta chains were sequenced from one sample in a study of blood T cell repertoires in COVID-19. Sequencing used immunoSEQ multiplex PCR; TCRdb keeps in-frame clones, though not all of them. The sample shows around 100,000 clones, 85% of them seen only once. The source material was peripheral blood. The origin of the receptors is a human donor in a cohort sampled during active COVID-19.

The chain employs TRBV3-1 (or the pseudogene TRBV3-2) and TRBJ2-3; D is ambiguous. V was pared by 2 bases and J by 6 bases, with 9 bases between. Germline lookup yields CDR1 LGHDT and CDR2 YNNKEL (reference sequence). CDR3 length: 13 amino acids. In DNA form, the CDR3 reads TGTGCCAGCAGCCAAATGATCGGGGATACGCAGTATTTT. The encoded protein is CASSQMIGDTQYF.

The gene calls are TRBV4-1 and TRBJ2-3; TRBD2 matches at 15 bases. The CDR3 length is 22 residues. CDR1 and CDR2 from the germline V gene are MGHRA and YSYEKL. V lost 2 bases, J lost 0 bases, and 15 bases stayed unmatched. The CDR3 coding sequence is TGCGCCAGCAGCCAAACTTGGGGGCCCGGACTAGCGGGGGGGCCCAGCACAGATACGCAGTATTTT. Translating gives CASSQTWGPGLAGGPSTDTQYF.

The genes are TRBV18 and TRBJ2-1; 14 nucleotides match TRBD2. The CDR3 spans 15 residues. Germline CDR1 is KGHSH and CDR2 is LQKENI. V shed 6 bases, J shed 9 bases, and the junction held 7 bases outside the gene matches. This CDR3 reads CASSEGLAGVVEQFF. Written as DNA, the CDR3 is TGTGCCAGCTCGGAGGGACTAGCGGGGGTGGTTGAGCAGTTCTTC.

The CDR3 sequence is CASSQGQVGNTIYF. Here the CDR3 DNA reads TGTGCCAGCAGTCAAGGACAGGTGGGAAACACCATATATTTT. The chain employs TRBV2 and TRBJ1-3; 7 bases line up with TRBD1. Germline values: CDR1 SNHLY, CDR2 FYNNEI. This CDR3 is 14 amino acids long. The ends lost 5 bases at V and 4 bases at J; junction bases unmatched: 5.

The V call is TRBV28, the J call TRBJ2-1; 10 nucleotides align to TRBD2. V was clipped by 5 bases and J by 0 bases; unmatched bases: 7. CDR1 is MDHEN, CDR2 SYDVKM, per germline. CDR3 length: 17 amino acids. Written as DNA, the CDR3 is TGTGCCAGCAGTCCTTATAGCGGGGGGCGCTCCTACAATGAGCAGTTCTTC. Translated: CASSPYSGGRSYNEQFF. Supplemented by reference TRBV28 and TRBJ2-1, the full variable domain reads DVKVTQSSRYLVKRTGEKVFLECVQDMDHENMFWYRQDPGLGLRLIYFSYDVKMKEKGDIPEGYSVSREKKERFSLILESASTNQTSMYLCASSPYSGGRSYNEQFFGPGTRLTVL.

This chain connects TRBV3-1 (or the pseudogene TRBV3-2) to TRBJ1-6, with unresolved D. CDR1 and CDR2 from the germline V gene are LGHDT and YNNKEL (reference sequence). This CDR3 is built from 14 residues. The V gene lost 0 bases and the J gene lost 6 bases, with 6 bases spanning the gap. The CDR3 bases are TGTGCCAGCAGCCAAGACAGGCGTAATTCACCCCTCCACTTT. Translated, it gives CASSQDRRNSPLHF.

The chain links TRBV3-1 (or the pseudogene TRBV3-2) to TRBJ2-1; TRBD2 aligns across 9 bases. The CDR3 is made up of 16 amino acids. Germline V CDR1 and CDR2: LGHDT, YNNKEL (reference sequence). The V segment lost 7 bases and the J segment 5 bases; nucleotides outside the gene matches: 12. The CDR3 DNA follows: TGTGCCAGCACCCCGCGGGTAGCGGGAGACCACAATGAGCAGTTCTTC. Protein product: CASTPRVAGDHNEQFF.

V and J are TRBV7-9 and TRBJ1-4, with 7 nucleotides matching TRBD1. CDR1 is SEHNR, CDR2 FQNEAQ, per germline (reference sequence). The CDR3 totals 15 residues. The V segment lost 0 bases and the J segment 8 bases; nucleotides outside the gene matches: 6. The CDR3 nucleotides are TGTGCCAGCAGCTTAGCGGTCCAGGGGGGAGAAAAACTGTTTTTT. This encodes CASSLAVQGGEKLFF. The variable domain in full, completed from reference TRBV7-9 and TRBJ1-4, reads DTGVSQNPRHKITKRGQNVTFRCDPISEHNRLYWYRQTLGQGPEFLTYFQNEAQLEKSRLLSDRFSAERPKGSFSTLEIQRTEQGDSAMYLCASSLAVQGGEKLFFGSGTQLSVL.

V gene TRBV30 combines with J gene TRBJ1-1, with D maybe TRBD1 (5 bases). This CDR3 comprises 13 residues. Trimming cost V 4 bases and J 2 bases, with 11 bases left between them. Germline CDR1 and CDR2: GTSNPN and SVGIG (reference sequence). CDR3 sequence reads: CAWNRGPNTEAFF. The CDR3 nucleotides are TGTGCCTGGAATAGGGGCCCAAACACTGAAGCTTTCTTT.

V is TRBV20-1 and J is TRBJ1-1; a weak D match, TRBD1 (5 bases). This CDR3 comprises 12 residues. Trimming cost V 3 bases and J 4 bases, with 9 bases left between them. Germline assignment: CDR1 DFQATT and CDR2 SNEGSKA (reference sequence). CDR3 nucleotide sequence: TGCAGTGCTAGTTGGGGCGGCACTGAAGCTTTCTTT. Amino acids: CSASWGGTEAFF.

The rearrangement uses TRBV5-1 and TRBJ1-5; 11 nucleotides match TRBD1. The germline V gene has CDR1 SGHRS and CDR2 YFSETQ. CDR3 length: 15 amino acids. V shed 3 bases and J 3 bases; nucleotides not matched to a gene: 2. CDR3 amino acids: CASSWTGGTNQPQHF. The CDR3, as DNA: TGCGCCAGCAGCTGGACAGGGGGCACCAATCAGCCCCAGCATTTT.

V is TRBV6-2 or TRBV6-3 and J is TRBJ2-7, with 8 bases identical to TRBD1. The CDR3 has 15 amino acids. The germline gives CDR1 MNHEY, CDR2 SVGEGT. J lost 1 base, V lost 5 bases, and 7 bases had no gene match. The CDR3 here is CASSPSGTGSYEQYF. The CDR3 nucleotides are TGTGCCAGCAGTCCCTCCGGGACAGGTTCCTACGAGCAGTACTTC.

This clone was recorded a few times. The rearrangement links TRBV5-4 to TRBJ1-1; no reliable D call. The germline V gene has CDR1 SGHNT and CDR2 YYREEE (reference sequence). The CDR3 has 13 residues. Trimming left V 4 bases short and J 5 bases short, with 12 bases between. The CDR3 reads CASSHRLETEAFF. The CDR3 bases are TGTGCCAGCAGCCACAGACTAGAAACTGAAGCTTTCTTT.

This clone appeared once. CDR3 coding DNA: TGCGCCAGCAGCTTAGATCCAGATACGCAGTATTTT. Protein: CASSLDPDTQYF. This rearrangement joins TRBV10-1 to TRBJ2-3; no definite D call. The CDR3 contains 12 residues. Germline-derived CDR1 and CDR2 are WNHNN and SYGVQD (reference sequence). Deletions cut 6 bases from V and 4 bases from J, with 8 bases between.

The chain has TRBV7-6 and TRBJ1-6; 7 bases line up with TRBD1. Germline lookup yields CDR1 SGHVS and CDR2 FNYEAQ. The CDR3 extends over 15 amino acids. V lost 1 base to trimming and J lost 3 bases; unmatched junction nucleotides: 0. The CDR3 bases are TGTGCCAGCAGCTTAGACAGGGGCTATAATTCACCCCTCCACTTT. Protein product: CASSLDRGYNSPLHF.

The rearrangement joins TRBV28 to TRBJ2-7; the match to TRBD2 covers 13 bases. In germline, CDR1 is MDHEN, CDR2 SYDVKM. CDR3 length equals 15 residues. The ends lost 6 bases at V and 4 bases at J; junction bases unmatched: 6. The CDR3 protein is CASSGLAGVDYEQYF. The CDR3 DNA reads TGTGCCAGCAGCGGACTAGCGGGGGTTGATTACGAGCAGTACTTC.

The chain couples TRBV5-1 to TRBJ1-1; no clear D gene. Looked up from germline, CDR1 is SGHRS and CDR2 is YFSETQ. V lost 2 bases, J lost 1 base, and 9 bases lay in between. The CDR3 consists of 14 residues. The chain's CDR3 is CASSLNPGNTEAFF. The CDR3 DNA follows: TGCGCCAGCAGCTTAAATCCCGGGAACACTGAAGCTTTCTTT.